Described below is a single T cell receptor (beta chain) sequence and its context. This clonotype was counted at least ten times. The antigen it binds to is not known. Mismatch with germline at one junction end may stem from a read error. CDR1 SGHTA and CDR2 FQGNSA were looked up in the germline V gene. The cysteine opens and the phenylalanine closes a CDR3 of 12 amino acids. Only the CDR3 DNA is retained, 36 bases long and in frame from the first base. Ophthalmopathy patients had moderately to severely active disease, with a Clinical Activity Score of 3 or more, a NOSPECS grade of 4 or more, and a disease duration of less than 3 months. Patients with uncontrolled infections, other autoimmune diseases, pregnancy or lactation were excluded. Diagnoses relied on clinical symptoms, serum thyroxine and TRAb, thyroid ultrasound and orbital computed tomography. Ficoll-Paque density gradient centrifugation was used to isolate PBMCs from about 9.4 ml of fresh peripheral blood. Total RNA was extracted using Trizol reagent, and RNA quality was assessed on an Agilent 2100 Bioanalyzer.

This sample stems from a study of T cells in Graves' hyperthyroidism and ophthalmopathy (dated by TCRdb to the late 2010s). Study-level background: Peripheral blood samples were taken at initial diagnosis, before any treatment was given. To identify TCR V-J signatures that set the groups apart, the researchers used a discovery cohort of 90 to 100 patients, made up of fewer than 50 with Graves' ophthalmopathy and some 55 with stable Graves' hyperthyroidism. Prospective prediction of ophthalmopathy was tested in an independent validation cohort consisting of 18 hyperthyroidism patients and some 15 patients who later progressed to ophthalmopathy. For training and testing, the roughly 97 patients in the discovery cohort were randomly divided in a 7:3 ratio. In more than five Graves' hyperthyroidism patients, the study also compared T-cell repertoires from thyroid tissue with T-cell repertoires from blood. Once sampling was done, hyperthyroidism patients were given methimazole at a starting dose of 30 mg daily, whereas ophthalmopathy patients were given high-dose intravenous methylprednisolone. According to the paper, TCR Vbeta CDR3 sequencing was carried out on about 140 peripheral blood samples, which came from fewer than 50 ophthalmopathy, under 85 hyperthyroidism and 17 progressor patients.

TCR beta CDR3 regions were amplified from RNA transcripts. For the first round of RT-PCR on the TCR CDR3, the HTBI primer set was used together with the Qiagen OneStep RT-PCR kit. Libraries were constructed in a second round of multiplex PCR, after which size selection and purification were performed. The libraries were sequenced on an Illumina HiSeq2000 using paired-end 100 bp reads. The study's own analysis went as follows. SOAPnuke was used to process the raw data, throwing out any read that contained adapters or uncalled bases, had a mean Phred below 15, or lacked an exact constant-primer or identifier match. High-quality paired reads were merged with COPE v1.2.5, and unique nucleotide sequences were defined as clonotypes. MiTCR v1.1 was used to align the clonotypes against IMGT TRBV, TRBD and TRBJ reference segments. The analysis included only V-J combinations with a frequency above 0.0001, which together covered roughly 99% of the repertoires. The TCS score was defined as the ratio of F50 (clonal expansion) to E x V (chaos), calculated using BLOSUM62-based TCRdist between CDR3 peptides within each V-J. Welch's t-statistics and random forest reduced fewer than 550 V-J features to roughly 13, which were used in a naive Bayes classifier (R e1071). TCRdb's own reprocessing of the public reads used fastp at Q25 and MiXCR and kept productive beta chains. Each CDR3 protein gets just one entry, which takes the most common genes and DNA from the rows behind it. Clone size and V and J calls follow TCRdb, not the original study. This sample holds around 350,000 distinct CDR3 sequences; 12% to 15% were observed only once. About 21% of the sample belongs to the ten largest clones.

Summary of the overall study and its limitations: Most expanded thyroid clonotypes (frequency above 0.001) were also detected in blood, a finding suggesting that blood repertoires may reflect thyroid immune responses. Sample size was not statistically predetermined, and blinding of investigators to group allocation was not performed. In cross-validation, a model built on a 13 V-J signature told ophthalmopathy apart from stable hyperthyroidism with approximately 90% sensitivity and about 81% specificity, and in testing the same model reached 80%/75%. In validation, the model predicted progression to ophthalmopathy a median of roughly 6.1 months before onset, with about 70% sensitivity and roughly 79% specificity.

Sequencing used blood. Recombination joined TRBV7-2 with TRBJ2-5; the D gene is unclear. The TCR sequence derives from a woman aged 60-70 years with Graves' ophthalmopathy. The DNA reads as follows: TGTGCCAGCAGCTTAGGGTTTGCACCTCCTCACTTC. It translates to CASSLGFAPPHF.